These 20 T cell receptor beta chains were all obtained from the same sample, sequenced in a study of shared clonotypes between healthy human individuals. Assay used: immunoSEQ multiplex PCR; TCRdb lists only in-frame clones, some missing. The sample gives approximately 2,300,000 clones, approximately 90% of which show up once; approximately 0.39% is in the top ten. Sequencing was carried out using naive CD4+ T cells from PBMCs. The subset: CD45RA+ positively selected. The receptors here all came from a man aged 18 to 30 in good health. Some clones in this sample may be carry-over from other donors' samples.

The chain employs TRBV18 and TRBJ2-3; D unresolved. V gave up 3 bases and J gave up 2 bases, with 24 bases separating them. CDR1 and CDR2 (germline): KGHSH, LQKENI. This CDR3 is 19 amino acids long. CDR3 in amino acids: CASSPPSVLTLTLTDTQYF. Written as DNA, the CDR3 is TGTGCCAGCTCACCTCCCAGTGTGCTAACACTTACCCTCACAGATACGCAGTATTTT.

This chain connects TRBV27 to TRBJ1-1; D possibly corresponds to TRBD1 (6 bases). This CDR3 contains 13 residues. CDR1 is MNHEY and CDR2 is SMNVEV in the germline V gene (reference sequence). V dropped 2 bases and J dropped 8 bases, with 12 bases sitting between them. Here the CDR3 DNA reads TGTGCCAGCAGTTTAGTTAGGGGGGGGGAAGCTTTCTTT. Translated, it gives CASSLVRGGEAFF.

This clone was picked up one time. Without the conserved terminal phenylalanine or tryptophan, this CDR3 likely stems from a read error. It is unclear where the CDR3 begins or ends on the DNA, so no DNA is shown, and the CDR3 is as TCRdb lists it. The chain employs TRBV20-1 and TRBJ2-7. The CDR3 length is 9 residues, termini included. Germline CDR1 and CDR2: DFQATT and SNEGSKA (reference sequence). CDR3: CSARSRPPL.

This chain links TRBV7-2 with TRBJ2-7; 7 positions agree with TRBD2. The CDR3 is 13 residues long. J was trimmed by 9 bases and V by 5 bases; bases with no gene match: 10. Per the germline V gene, CDR1 is SGHTA and CDR2 is FQGNSA. CDR3 region: CASSPRAGVSQYF. Here the CDR3 DNA reads TGTGCCAGCAGCCCACGGGCGGGAGTATCGCAGTACTTC.

As for this clone: At one of its ends the junction is not consistent with the germline gene, which may arise from a read error. This rearrangement joins TRBV15 to TRBJ1-1; no reliable D call. Germline values: CDR1 LNHNV, CDR2 YYDKDF (reference sequence). The CDR3 contains 12 residues. The CDR3 protein is CATSRDLSDAFF. CDR3 sequence (DNA): TGTGCCACCAGCAGAGATCTTTCTGATGCTTTCTTT.

This chain joins TRBV10-3 and TRBJ1-1, with unresolved D. Trimming cost V 6 bases and J 1 base, with 15 bases left between them. CDR3 length: 15 residues. Looked up from germline, CDR1 is ENHRY and CDR2 is SYGVKD. The CDR3 loop reads CAIRETSGTNTEAFF. The CDR3 DNA reads TGTGCCATCAGAGAAACGAGCGGAACGAACACTGAAGCTTTCTTT.

The chain links TRBV18 to TRBJ2-7, with TRBD1 matching 9 bases. The V and J ends lost 3 bases and 4 bases, in that order; junction bases with no gene match: 10. Germline V gene sequence: CDR1 KGHSH, CDR2 LQKENI. The CDR3 extends over 16 amino acids. This CDR3 is CASSPGSGTGYYEQYF. The CDR3, as DNA: TGTGCCAGCTCACCGGGTTCCGGGACAGGGTATTACGAGCAGTACTTC.

V is TRBV28 and J is TRBJ2-3; possibly TRBD1 or TRBD2 for D (5 bases each). Germline CDR1 reads MDHEN; CDR2 reads SYDVKM. The CDR3 extends over 17 amino acids. V shed 5 bases and J shed 0 bases, with 18 bases lying between them. The CDR3 region has the DNA TGTGCCAGCAGTCCCCTCCCCCGGGACCCTAGCACAGATACGCAGTATTTT. As protein: CASSPLPRDPSTDTQYF.

This clone appeared a few times. Other DNA sequences in the sample encode the same CDR3. The gene calls are TRBV6-5 and TRBJ1-1, with D perhaps matching TRBD1 (5 bases). The ends were cut back, 3 bases at V and 8 bases at J, with 7 bases in the middle. The V gene's germline CDR1 is MNHEY and CDR2 SVGAGI. The CDR3 spans 11 residues. The DNA for the CDR3 is TGTGCCAGCAGTTATCGGGGGGAAGCTTTCTTT. Translating gives CASSYRGEAFF.

The rearrangement links TRBV29-1 to TRBJ2-2; 8 positions agree with TRBD2. CDR1 is SQVTM, CDR2 ANQGSEA, per germline. Losses at the gene ends were 7 bases for V and 7 bases for J; bases not matched to a gene: 8. The CDR3 covers 13 residues. DNA for the CDR3: TGCAGCGCCTCAGCGGGAGCTAACGGGGAGCTGTTTTTT. It encodes CSASAGANGELFF.

This chain links TRBV28 with TRBJ1-1, with D possibly TRBD1 on 6 matching bases. With 5 bases removed from V and 5 bases from J, the gap between germline ends came to 12 bases. Germline V lookup: CDR1 MDHEN, CDR2 SYDVKM. This CDR3 comprises 13 residues. CDR3 loop: CASSGGLDTEAFF. CDR3 nucleotide sequence: TGTGCCAGCAGTGGGGGGCTTGATACTGAAGCTTTCTTT. Full variable domain (outside the CDR3, taken from reference TRBV28 and TRBJ1-1): DVKVTQSSRYLVKRTGEKVFLECVQDMDHENMFWYRQDPGLGLRLIYFSYDVKMKEKGDIPEGYSVSREKKERFSLILESASTNQTSMYLCASSGGLDTEAFFGQGTRLTVV.

V and J are TRBV9 and TRBJ1-5; the D is unclear. Germline-derived CDR1 and CDR2 are SGDLS and YYNGEE. Trimming took 0 bases from V and 3 from J, leaving 16 bases between them. This CDR3 region has 17 residues. The CDR3 sequence is CASSVVHPDGPNQPQHF. In nucleotides, the CDR3 is TGTGCCAGCAGCGTAGTTCACCCGGACGGACCCAATCAGCCCCAGCATTTT.

The chain links TRBV11-2 to TRBJ1-1; D is perhaps TRBD1 (5 bases). This CDR3 has 17 amino acids. CDR1 SGHAT and CDR2 FQNNGV come from the germline V gene. V shed 3 bases and J shed 3 bases, with 20 bases lying between them. CDR3 in amino acids: CASSFYFVPGRDTEAFF. CDR3 sequence (DNA): TGTGCCAGCAGCTTTTATTTTGTTCCAGGCAGGGACACTGAAGCTTTCTTT.

The gene calls are TRBV30 and TRBJ2-5, with 8 bases identical to TRBD1. This CDR3 contains 15 residues. CDR1 and CDR2 (germline): GTSNPN, SVGIG (reference sequence). After removal of 1 base from V and 5 bases from J, the junction contained 9 bases not matched to a gene. CDR3 region: CAWSGGTGGQETQYF. CDR3 in DNA: TGTGCCTGGAGTGGGGGGACAGGAGGGCAGGAGACCCAGTACTTC.

The chain couples TRBV27 to TRBJ1-4, with unresolved D. CDR1 and CDR2 (germline): MNHEY, SMNVEV (reference sequence). CDR3 length: 15 amino acids. The V gene lost 6 bases and the J gene lost 6 bases, with 17 bases spanning the gap. CDR3 bases: TGTGCCAGCAGCAAACAGACGCCCGGCGATGAAAAACTGTTTTTT. It encodes CASSKQTPGDEKLFF.

The genes are TRBV27 and TRBJ1-2, with TRBD1 identical over 9 bases. Germline lookup yields CDR1 MNHEY and CDR2 SMNVEV (reference sequence). J gave up 7 bases and V 6 bases, and 6 bases lay outside the gene matches. The length of the CDR3 is 13 residues. The CDR3 nucleotides read TGTGCCAGCAGCCGGACAGGGGCTAGTGGCTACACCTTC. Its protein product is CASSRTGASGYTF.

The chain is built from TRBV30 and TRBJ1-4; D is undetermined. Trimming cost V 0 bases and J 4 bases, with 9 bases left between them. Germline V lookup: CDR1 GTSNPN, CDR2 SVGIG (reference sequence). This CDR3 is built from 14 residues. CDR3: CAWSVQKVNEKLFF. In DNA, the CDR3 is TGTGCCTGGAGTGTACAGAAGGTTAATGAAAAACTGTTTTTT.

The chain employs TRBV30 and TRBJ1-2; D possibly corresponds to TRBD1 (6 bases). Per the germline V gene, CDR1 is GTSNPN and CDR2 is SVGIG (reference sequence). This CDR3 spans 13 amino acids. V dropped 2 bases and J dropped 7 bases, with 14 bases sitting between them. The CDR3 is CAWSPWGLGGYTF. CDR3 in DNA: TGTGCCTGGAGTCCCTGGGGGCTAGGTGGCTACACCTTC.

The gene calls are TRBV2 and TRBJ2-6; D remains ambiguous. The CDR3 totals 14 residues. Trimming removed 5 bases at V and 3 bases at J, with 8 bases between. Looked up from germline, CDR1 is SNHLY and CDR2 is FYNNEI. The CDR3 loop is CASSSSRGANVLTF. CDR3 sequence (DNA): TGTGCCAGCAGTAGCTCGCGTGGGGCCAACGTCCTGACTTTC.

The V and J genes are TRBV5-5 and TRBJ2-7; the match to TRBD1 covers 10 bases. With V trimmed by 4 bases and J by 4 bases, 5 bases remained unmatched. The germline gives CDR1 SGHKS, CDR2 YYEKEE (reference sequence). There are 14 residues in the CDR3. CDR3 region: CASSPGQGPYEQYF. DNA of the CDR3: TGTGCCAGCAGCCCGGGACAGGGGCCTTACGAGCAGTACTTC.